This TCR beta chain was sequenced in a study of regulatory T cells in long-lasting Graves disease. Germline values: CDR1 DFQATT, CDR2 SNEGSKA (reference sequence). The CDR3 totals 14 residues. The trim removed 0 bases at V and 9 bases at J, leaving 10 bases unmatched. Described time point: newly diagnosed GD, antithyroid drugs for less than 3 months. After RNA was extracted from PBMCs, the TCR library was made from it. Both iRepertoire HTBI primers and Arm-PCR of CDR3 regions were used to build the TCR beta libraries. TCRdb re-derived calls from the multiplex PCR reads in MiXCR, one entry per CDR3 protein. The sample lists 390,000 or so distinct CDR3 sequences; 12% were seen once. The same specimen was also included in a second study, on T cells in Graves' hyperthyroidism and ophthalmopathy.

This sequence originates from a young woman with Graves disease. The input for sequencing was peripheral blood mononuclear cells (PBMCs), taken at new diagnosis, from a patient treated with antithyroid drugs. The chain couples TRBV20-1 to TRBJ1-2, with TRBD1 matching 7 bases. The CDR3 DNA sequence: TGCAGTGCTAGAGATCGAGAGGACAGGACCAGCTACACCTTC. It codes for CSARDREDRTSYTF.